What follows is one T cell receptor (beta chain) and its context. CDR3 length: 14 residues. Germline CDR1 reads MNHNY; CDR2 reads SVGAGI (reference sequence). Trimming cost V 0 bases and J 2 bases, with 7 bases left between them. PCR was performed using 60 Vbeta and 13 Jbeta primers. TCRdb's copy holds only in-frame clones and misses some; the assay was immunoSEQ multiplex PCR. Among around 120,000 clones listed, around 80% were seen once. The sample originates from a study of cytomegalovirus exposure and HLA in healthy donors. Specimen: PBMCs. The chain has TRBV6-6 and TRBJ1-1; D is ambiguous. This receptor was taken from a woman aged 40 to 50 in good health and CMV-seronegative. CDR3 DNA sequence: TGTGCCAGCAGTTACTCGAGCTCAAACACTGAAGCTTTCTTT. As protein: CASSYSSSNTEAFF.